Each of the 16 T cell receptor beta chains below was sequenced from the same sample in a study of cytomegalovirus exposure and HLA in healthy donors. PCR used 60 Vbeta primers and 13 Jbeta primers. Generated by immunoSEQ multiplex PCR, the TCRdb table keeps only in-frame clones and is missing some. The sample includes tens of thousands of clones, around 74% seen only once; the top ten take under 7.5%. Specimen: PBMCs. Receptor source: a woman between 45 and 60 years old in good health and CMV-seropositive.

V and J are TRBV2 and TRBJ2-7, with D unclear. Trimming left V 7 bases short and J 7 bases short, with 11 bases between. Germline V lookup: CDR1 SNHLY, CDR2 FYNNEI. The CDR3 contains 11 residues. CDR3 sequence (DNA): TGTGCCAGCATGGCCGTCGGGGAGCAGTACTTC. As protein: CASMAVGEQYF.

By share, this clone ranks as medium-sized (0.01 to 0.1%). The chain joins TRBV19 to TRBJ1-1, with 9 bases that match TRBD1. The germline V gene encodes CDR1 LNHDA and CDR2 SQIVND (reference sequence). With 8 bases clipped from V and 0 bases from J, the junction kept 4 bases outside the gene matches. This CDR3 region has 14 residues. The CDR3 region is CASYTGGLNTEAFF. The CDR3 DNA follows: TGTGCCAGTTATACAGGGGGCCTGAACACTGAAGCTTTCTTT.

The chain links TRBV5-1 to TRBJ2-3, with TRBD2 as a possible D gene (5 bases). The CDR3 loop spans 18 amino acids. V was clipped by 3 bases and J by 4 bases, with 24 bases between them. Germline V gives CDR1 SGHRS, CDR2 YFSETQ. The CDR3 reads CASSSPPTPSHLSDTQYF. The CDR3 DNA follows: TGCGCCAGCAGCTCCCCGCCTACCCCTAGCCACTTGTCAGATACGCAGTATTTT.

The chain carries TRBV9 and TRBJ1-4, with 8 bases that match TRBD1. The CDR3 is made up of 16 amino acids. J was trimmed by 7 bases and V by 0 bases; bases with no gene match: 8. Germline CDR1 SGDLS, CDR2 YYNGEE. This CDR3 is CASSVGPSGGSEKLFF. The CDR3 region has the DNA TGTGCCAGCAGCGTAGGCCCCTCAGGGGGCTCTGAAAAACTGTTTTTT.

This clone came up a few times. The rearrangement links TRBV28 to TRBJ2-7, with a weak D call TRBD2 (6 bases). The CDR3 sequence is 14 residues long. Germline CDR1 is MDHEN and CDR2 is SYDVKM. Deletions cut 8 bases from V and 6 bases from J, with 20 bases between. In DNA, the CDR3 is TGTGCCAGCGCGGAGGGCCATCGGTTAAGCGAGCAGTACTTC. Protein product: CASAEGHRLSEQYF.

A single count supports this clone. Other DNA sequences in the same sample also yield this CDR3. The CDR3 is CASRGQGVGTDTQYF. The DNA of the CDR3 is TGTGCCAGCCGGGGACAGGGGGTAGGCACAGATACGCAGTATTTT. The V call is TRBV27, the J call TRBJ2-3; 11 bases are a match to TRBD1. CDR1 and CDR2 (germline): MNHEY, SMNVEV (reference sequence). The V gene end was trimmed by 8 bases and the J gene end by 1 base; junction bases not matched to a gene: 5. This CDR3 is built from 15 residues.

J is TRBJ1-5 and V is TRBV11-2, with 9 bases matching TRBD1. V dropped 5 bases and J dropped 4; count of bases not matched to a gene: 12. CDR3 length equals 17 residues. CDR1 and CDR2 (germline): SGHAT, FQNNGV. In DNA, the CDR3 is TGTGCCAGCAGCCATAAACCGGGACAGGGTTCTAATCAGCCCCAGCATTTT. Its protein is CASSHKPGQGSNQPQHF. The full variable domain, completed using reference TRBV11-2 and TRBJ1-5, is EAGVAQSPRYKIIEKRQSVAFWCNPISGHATLYWYQQILGQGPKLLIQFQNNGVVDDSQLPKDRFSAERLKGVDSTLKIQPAKLEDSAVYLCASSHKPGQGSNQPQHFGDGTRLSIL.

The chain carries TRBV6-5 and TRBJ2-1, with D possibly matching TRBD1 (7 bases). The ends were cut back, 3 bases at V and 13 bases at J, with 19 bases in the middle. This CDR3 comprises 14 residues. Looked up from germline, CDR1 is MNHEY and CDR2 is SVGAGI. CDR3 in amino acids: CASSYSGQAPIQFF. The CDR3 coding sequence is TGTGCCAGCAGTTATAGCGGACAGGCTCCAATCCAGTTCTTC.

This clone was recorded only once. V usage is TRBV27 and J usage is TRBJ1-5, with TRBD1 as a possible D gene (5 bases). With 5 bases removed from V and 3 bases from J, the gap between germline ends came to 14 bases. Germline V gene sequence: CDR1 MNHEY, CDR2 SMNVEV (reference sequence). This CDR3 has 15 residues. The CDR3 loop is CASSPDSSVNQPQHF. The CDR3 bases are TGTGCCAGCAGTCCCGACAGCTCAGTCAATCAGCCCCAGCATTTT.

The rearrangement joins TRBV28 to TRBJ1-5; no reliable D call. The CDR3 totals 12 residues. Germline CDR1 MDHEN, CDR2 SYDVKM. V dropped 10 bases and J dropped 2 bases, with 9 bases sitting between them. The CDR3 region has the DNA TGTGCCACCGCGGTGGGCAATCAGCCCCAGCATTTT. This sequence encodes CATAVGNQPQHF.

The chain carries TRBV2 and TRBJ1-4, with 7 nucleotides matching TRBD1. V lost 6 bases and J lost 3; bases outside the gene matches: 7. The CDR3 has 15 amino acids. The germline CDR1 and CDR2 sequences are SNHLY and FYNNEI. This chain's CDR3 is CASSRGTVSNEKLFF. Written as DNA, the CDR3 is TGTGCCAGCAGCCGTGGGACAGTATCTAATGAAAAACTGTTTTTT.

The chain couples TRBV30 to TRBJ2-7; TRBD2 matches at 10 bases. V trimming: 2 bases; J trimming: 5 bases; junction bases outside the gene matches: 3. CDR3 length: 13 amino acids. In germline, CDR1 is GTSNPN, CDR2 SVGIG (reference sequence). For the CDR3, the DNA is TGTGCCTGGAGTAAAAGCGGGAGGGACGAGCAGTACTTC. This encodes CAWSKSGRDEQYF.

This chain connects TRBV6-5 to TRBJ1-4; 7 bases are a match to TRBD1. Germline CDR1 is MNHEY and CDR2 is SVGAGI. Unmatched junction bases numbered 5, after V lost 0 bases and J lost 7 bases. The CDR3 runs to 15 residues. The CDR3 nucleotides read TGTGCCAGCAGTTACTCGCCAGGGGGAGGTGAAAAACTGTTTTTT. It codes for CASSYSPGGGEKLFF.

This clone was found a few times. The V gene is TRBV20-1, the J gene TRBJ2-3, with D hard to call. This CDR3 has 10 amino acids. V was pared by 8 bases and J by 0 bases, with 3 bases between. Germline loops: CDR1 DFQATT, CDR2 SNEGSKA (reference sequence). CDR3: CSPSTDTQYF. The CDR3 DNA follows: TGCAGTCCGAGCACAGATACGCAGTATTTT.

The V and J genes are TRBV2 and TRBJ2-6; possible D gene TRBD2, 5 bases. The CDR3 is made up of 16 amino acids. The V end was cut by 4 bases, the J end by 4 bases, with 14 bases between. CDR1 is SNHLY and CDR2 is FYNNEI in the germline V gene. The CDR3 reads CASSVSGIPGANVLTF. As DNA, the CDR3 is TGTGCCAGCAGTGTGTCCGGGATTCCAGGGGCCAACGTCCTGACTTTC.

This clone was counted a few times. The rearrangement uses TRBV15 and TRBJ1-2, with D tentatively TRBD1 (6 bases). Germline V CDR1 and CDR2: LNHNV, YYDKDF (reference sequence). The CDR3 spans 14 residues. Trimming removed 0 bases from V and 7 bases from J, with 12 bases in between. As DNA, the CDR3 is TGTGCCACCAGCAGAGAGGGGGGGCTAGGTGGCTACACCTTC. Residues: CATSREGGLGGYTF. The variable domain in full, with the rest retrieved from reference TRBV15 and TRBJ1-2, is DAMVIQNPRYQVTQFGKPVTLSCSQTLNHNVMYWYQQKSSQAPKLLFHYYDKDFNNEADTPDNFQSRRPNTSFCFLDIRSPGLGDTAMYLCATSREGGLGGYTFGSGTRLTVV.